This TCR beta chain was identified during a study of T-cell memory formation after mild COVID-19. Study-level information: In these data, TCR clusters were largely donor specific. Whole-study results and caveats: Clones which contracted sat mainly in CM and EM if CD4+, and in EMRA if CD8+. That cross-reactive memory joined was suggested by some responding clones appearing in pre-infection memory.

TCRdb processed the 5' RACE reads anew with MiXCR; each CDR3 protein has one entry. Of around 200,000 distinct CDR3 sequences in the sample, approximately 10% are singletons; the top ten hold roughly 3.2%. Worth noting for this clonotype: Its antigen is as yet unknown.

Trimming shortened V by 7 bases and J by 4 bases, and 10 bases separated the two germline ends. This CDR3 spans 11 amino acids. The germline V gene has CDR1 DFQATT and CDR2 SNEGSKA (reference sequence). The receptor's source is a man in his late teens or twenties who had mild COVID-19 (a few samples of this study predate the infection). Cell type and time point are not known. The material sequenced was PBMCs or a T cell subset sorted from them (not recorded which). The V gene is TRBV20-1, the J gene TRBJ2-5, with a possible D match to TRBD2 (5 bases). The CDR3 DNA follows: TGCAGTGTTAGCGACCGAGAGACCCAGTACTTC. It codes for CSVSDRETQYF.